A selection of T cell receptor beta chains follows, all from one sample in a study of cytomegalovirus exposure and HLA in healthy donors. The protocol was immunoSEQ multiplex PCR, while the TCRdb copy is restricted to in-frame clones and leaves out a portion. There are 150,000 to 200,000 clones in the sample; around 84% occur only once, and about 3.5% lies in the top ten. The sample comprised PBMCs. The receptors here all came from a man aged 40-55 years in good health and CMV-seropositive. Both conserved end residues are part of each CDR3. The order of the fields is D gene, J gene, clone size, V gene, CDR3 protein, CDR3 DNA. D genes are given only for firm matches. Size tells how often a clone was seen (once, few, many) or the class of an expanded clone, and some rows leave it out.

d_gene: TRBD1
j_gene: TRBJ1-4
abundance: .
v_gene: TRBV4-2
CDR3aa: CATGQGTYEKLFF
CDR3nt: TGTGCCACGGGACAGGGTACATATGAAAAACTGTTTTTT

d_gene: .
j_gene: TRBJ1-1
abundance: .
v_gene: TRBV2
CDR3aa: CASSAGWTSINTEAFF
CDR3nt: TGTGCCAGCAGTGCTGGCTGGACATCAATTAACACTGAAGCTTTCTTT

d_gene: TRBD1
j_gene: TRBJ1-2
abundance: .
v_gene: TRBV5-1
CDR3aa: CASSKTGDYGYTF
CDR3nt: TGCGCCAGCAGCAAGACAGGGGACTATGGCTACACCTTC

d_gene: .
j_gene: TRBJ2-1
abundance: .
v_gene: TRBV7-6
CDR3aa: CASSFEGGNEQFF
CDR3nt: TGTGCCAGCAGCTTTGAGGGGGGGAATGAGCAGTTCTTC

d_gene: TRBD1
j_gene: TRBJ1-1
abundance: few
v_gene: TRBV5-1
CDR3aa: CASSPGQGLTEAFF
CDR3nt: TGCGCCAGCAGCCCAGGACAGGGGCTCACTGAAGCTTTCTTT

d_gene: TRBD1
j_gene: TRBJ2-1
abundance: .
v_gene: TRBV9
CDR3aa: CASSVEQGWDEQFF
CDR3nt: TGTGCCAGCAGCGTAGAACAGGGGTGGGATGAGCAGTTCTTC

d_gene: TRBD2
j_gene: TRBJ2-1
abundance: .
v_gene: TRBV5-4
CDR3aa: CASSFSGRAWNEQFF
CDR3nt: TGTGCCAGCAGCTTTAGCGGGAGGGCCTGGAATGAGCAGTTCTTC

d_gene: TRBD1
j_gene: TRBJ1-1
abundance: .
v_gene: TRBV5-1
CDR3aa: CASSPRDRRHLNTEAFF
CDR3nt: TGCGCCAGCAGCCCGCGGGACAGGCGGCATTTGAACACTGAAGCTTTCTTT

d_gene: .
j_gene: TRBJ1-2
abundance: .
v_gene: TRBV5-8
CDR3aa: CASSYIGGYTF
CDR3nt: TGTGCCAGCAGTTATATCGGGGGCTACACCTTC

d_gene: .
j_gene: TRBJ2-7
abundance: .
v_gene: TRBV7-9
CDR3aa: CASSLNTNYEQYF
CDR3nt: TGTGCCAGCAGCTTAAACACGAACTACGAGCAGTACTTC

d_gene: TRBD2
j_gene: TRBJ2-2
abundance: once
v_gene: TRBV28
CDR3aa: CASSGTSGRSGAGELFF
CDR3nt: TGTGCCAGCAGTGGGACTAGCGGGAGGTCAGGCGCCGGGGAGCTGTTTTTT

d_gene: TRBD2
j_gene: TRBJ2-7
abundance: .
v_gene: TRBV19
CDR3aa: CASSIGTSGRYEQYF
CDR3nt: TGTGCCAGTAGTATCGGGACTAGCGGGAGATACGAGCAGTACTTC

d_gene: TRBD1
j_gene: TRBJ1-2
abundance: .
v_gene: TRBV27
CDR3aa: CASSFYRGGNYGYTF
CDR3nt: TGTGCCAGCAGTTTTTACAGGGGTGGCAACTATGGCTACACCTTC

d_gene: .
j_gene: TRBJ2-2
abundance: .
v_gene: TRBV27
CDR3aa: CASSSRGGTHSSPGELFF
CDR3nt: TGTGCCAGCAGTTCGAGGGGGGGGACTCATTCCTCCCCCGGGGAGCTGTTTTTT

d_gene: TRBD2
j_gene: TRBJ2-1
abundance: .
v_gene: TRBV19
CDR3aa: CASSRLAGGMGNEQFF
CDR3nt: TGTGCCAGTAGCCGGCTAGCGGGAGGAATGGGAAATGAGCAGTTCTTC

d_gene: TRBD1
j_gene: TRBJ2-1
abundance: .
v_gene: TRBV6-6
CDR3aa: CASSYPQGQQVEQFF
CDR3nt: TGTGCCAGCAGTTACCCCCAGGGACAGCAGGTTGAGCAGTTCTTC

d_gene: .
j_gene: TRBJ2-6
abundance: .
v_gene: TRBV7-9
CDR3aa: CSSNPPLLSGANVLTF
CDR3nt: TGTTCCAGCAACCCCCCCCTGCTGAGTGGGGCCAACGTCCTGACTTTC

d_gene: TRBD2
j_gene: TRBJ2-5
abundance: .
v_gene: TRBV7-9
CDR3aa: CASSLIGLAGETQYF
CDR3nt: TGTGCCAGCAGCTTAATTGGTCTAGCGGGCGAGACCCAGTACTTC

d_gene: .
j_gene: TRBJ2-6
abundance: .
v_gene: TRBV18
CDR3aa: CASSPGISGANVLTF
CDR3nt: TGTGCCAGCTCACCAGGCATCTCTGGGGCCAACGTCCTGACTTTC

d_gene: .
j_gene: TRBJ1-1
abundance: .
v_gene: TRBV7-9
CDR3aa: CASSRDTSEAFF
CDR3nt: TGTGCCAGCAGCCGAGACACTTCCGAAGCTTTCTTT

d_gene: .
j_gene: TRBJ2-5
abundance: .
v_gene: TRBV25-1
CDR3aa: CASSEGAGYKKTQYF
CDR3nt: TGTGCCAGCAGTGAAGGGGCGGGATATAAGAAGACCCAGTACTTC

d_gene: TRBD1
j_gene: TRBJ2-7
abundance: once
v_gene: TRBV5-1
CDR3aa: CASSLQGGSYEQYF
CDR3nt: TGCGCCAGCAGCCTACAGGGGGGCTCCTACGAGCAGTACTTC

d_gene: TRBD2
j_gene: TRBJ2-1
abundance: .
v_gene: TRBV7-2
CDR3aa: CASSLAGGEQFF
CDR3nt: TGTGCCAGCAGCTTGGCCGGGGGGGAGCAGTTCTTC

d_gene: TRBD2
j_gene: TRBJ2-5
abundance: .
v_gene: TRBV2
CDR3aa: CASSPSGRGFETQYF
CDR3nt: TGTGCCAGCAGTCCCTCCGGGCGGGGGTTCGAGACCCAGTACTTC

d_gene: TRBD2
j_gene: TRBJ2-3
abundance: .
v_gene: TRBV30
CDR3aa: CAWSEAGYTDTQYF
CDR3nt: TGTGCCTGGAGTGAAGCGGGATACACAGATACGCAGTATTTT

d_gene: .
j_gene: TRBJ1-5
abundance: .
v_gene: TRBV6-6
CDR3aa: CASQGYGNQPQHF
CDR3nt: TGTGCCAGCCAGGGTTATGGCAATCAGCCCCAGCATTTT

d_gene: TRBD2
j_gene: TRBJ2-7
abundance: once
v_gene: TRBV28
CDR3aa: CASSSGLAGALQYF
CDR3nt: TGTGCCAGCAGTTCAGGACTAGCGGGAGCCCTTCAGTACTTC

d_gene: TRBD1
j_gene: TRBJ1-2
abundance: .
v_gene: TRBV7-9
CDR3aa: CASRLGGSYGYTF
CDR3nt: TGTGCCAGCAGATTAGGGGGCTCTTATGGCTACACCTTC

d_gene: TRBD1
j_gene: TRBJ1-2
abundance: few
v_gene: TRBV6-5
CDR3aa: CASSYSGQNYGYTF
CDR3nt: TGTGCCAGCAGTTACTCGGGACAGAACTATGGCTACACCTTC

d_gene: TRBD2
j_gene: TRBJ2-7
abundance: .
v_gene: TRBV5-6
CDR3aa: CASSYEGTSYF
CDR3nt: TGTGCCAGCAGCTATGAGGGGACTAGCTACTTC

d_gene: .
j_gene: TRBJ2-1
abundance: .
v_gene: TRBV13
CDR3aa: CASSPQQSSYNEQFF
CDR3nt: TGTGCCAGCAGCCCGCAACAAAGCTCCTACAATGAGCAGTTCTTC

d_gene: .
j_gene: TRBJ1-5
abundance: .
v_gene: TRBV2
CDR3aa: CASRATGLGPQHF
CDR3nt: TGTGCCAGCAGGGCAACAGGCCTGGGGCCCCAGCATTTT

d_gene: .
j_gene: TRBJ2-2
abundance: .
v_gene: TRBV11-2
CDR3aa: CASSLLTSAANTGELFF
CDR3nt: TGTGCCAGCAGCCTCCTCACTAGTGCCGCGAACACCGGGGAGCTGTTTTTT

d_gene: .
j_gene: TRBJ1-3
abundance: few
v_gene: TRBV6-1
CDR3aa: CASRSRSGNTIYF
CDR3nt: TGTGCCAGCAGGTCTCGCTCTGGAAACACCATATATTTT

d_gene: .
j_gene: TRBJ1-1
abundance: .
v_gene: TRBV18
CDR3aa: CASSPRRGKNTEAFF
CDR3nt: TGTGCCAGCTCACCAAGGCGCGGGAAGAACACTGAAGCTTTCTTT

d_gene: TRBD2
j_gene: TRBJ2-4
abundance: once
v_gene: TRBV6-1
CDR3aa: CASRRREGNKNIQYF
CDR3nt: TGTGCCAGCAGGCGGAGGGAGGGTAACAAAAACATTCAGTACTTC

d_gene: .
j_gene: TRBJ2-6
abundance: few
v_gene: TRBV6-1
CDR3aa: CASSHTGSGANVLTF
CDR3nt: TGTGCCAGCAGCCATACAGGCTCTGGGGCCAACGTCCTGACTTTC

d_gene: TRBD1
j_gene: TRBJ2-5
abundance: .
v_gene: TRBV5-8
CDR3aa: CASRSGQSETQYF
CDR3nt: TGTGCCAGCAGATCGGGACAGAGTGAGACCCAGTACTTC

d_gene: TRBD1
j_gene: TRBJ1-5
abundance: few
v_gene: TRBV6-6
CDR3aa: CASRWDSSNQPQHF
CDR3nt: TGTGCCAGCAGATGGGACAGTAGCAATCAGCCCCAGCATTTT

d_gene: .
j_gene: TRBJ1-2
abundance: .
v_gene: TRBV11-2
CDR3aa: CASSSGLVLNGYGYTF
CDR3nt: TGTGCCAGCAGCTCGGGTTTGGTGCTTAATGGGTATGGCTACACCTTC

d_gene: .
j_gene: TRBJ2-7
abundance: .
v_gene: TRBV4-1
CDR3aa: CASSPRGSGKPYEQYF
CDR3nt: TGCGCCAGCAGCCCGAGGGGTAGCGGAAAGCCCTACGAGCAGTACTTC

d_gene: TRBD2
j_gene: TRBJ2-7
abundance: .
v_gene: TRBV6-1
CDR3aa: CASRAGTSNYEQYF
CDR3nt: TGTGCCAGCAGGGCCGGGACTAGCAACTACGAGCAGTACTTC

d_gene: .
j_gene: TRBJ2-1
abundance: .
v_gene: TRBV7-2
CDR3aa: CASSFYGGGGNEQFF
CDR3nt: TGTGCCAGCAGCTTTTATGGGGGCGGAGGTAATGAGCAGTTCTTC

d_gene: .
j_gene: TRBJ2-7
abundance: .
v_gene: TRBV7-9
CDR3aa: CASSLAGRTVYRGSGEQYF
CDR3nt: TGTGCCAGCAGCTTAGCAGGGCGGACAGTTTATCGAGGGAGTGGCGAGCAGTACTTC

d_gene: .
j_gene: TRBJ2-5
abundance: once
v_gene: TRBV6-9
CDR3aa: CASSGQGEAQYF
CDR3nt: TGTGCCAGCAGTGGACAAGGAGAGGCCCAGTACTTC

d_gene: .
j_gene: TRBJ1-5
abundance: .
v_gene: TRBV5-1
CDR3aa: CASSLAGGTQPQHF
CDR3nt: TGCGCCAGCAGCTTGGCCGGTGGTACTCAGCCCCAGCATTTT

d_gene: TRBD1
j_gene: TRBJ2-7
abundance: few
v_gene: TRBV7-9
CDR3aa: CASSWGQGGEQYF
CDR3nt: TGTGCCAGCAGCTGGGGACAGGGGGGCGAGCAGTACTTC

d_gene: TRBD1
j_gene: TRBJ2-5
abundance: once
v_gene: TRBV7-9
CDR3aa: CASSTRDRAAQETQYF
CDR3nt: TGTGCCAGCAGCACCCGGGACAGGGCGGCCCAAGAGACCCAGTACTTC

d_gene: TRBD2
j_gene: TRBJ2-7
abundance: .
v_gene: TRBV7-6
CDR3aa: CASSLIGTSGSYEQYF
CDR3nt: TGTGCCAGCAGCTTAATTGGGACTAGCGGCTCCTACGAGCAGTACTTC

d_gene: TRBD2
j_gene: TRBJ2-1
abundance: once
v_gene: TRBV4-1
CDR3aa: CASSQVTSGSNEQFF
CDR3nt: TGCGCCAGCAGCCAAGTGACTAGCGGGAGCAATGAGCAGTTCTTC

d_gene: TRBD2
j_gene: TRBJ2-7
abundance: .
v_gene: TRBV6-5
CDR3aa: CASSSSGRAYEQYF
CDR3nt: TGTGCCAGCAGTTCTAGCGGGAGGGCCTACGAGCAGTACTTC

d_gene: TRBD1
j_gene: TRBJ2-7
abundance: .
v_gene: TRBV5-4
CDR3aa: CASSLRSGQNYEQYF
CDR3nt: TGTGCCAGCAGCTTACGATCGGGACAGAACTACGAGCAGTACTTC

d_gene: TRBD1
j_gene: TRBJ2-2
abundance: .
v_gene: TRBV27
CDR3aa: CASSFGPGQTGELFF
CDR3nt: TGTGCCAGCAGTTTCGGGCCGGGACAGACCGGGGAGCTGTTTTTT